The 21 T cell receptor beta chains below were found in one sample sequenced in a study of T cell responses to AZD1222 COVID-19 vaccine. Some clones are missing from TCRdb's copy, which holds only in-frame ones; the method was immunoSEQ multiplex PCR. The sample lists about 120,000 clones, 80% to 95% occurring once. The sample here was peripheral blood, taken 28 days after the second AZD1222 dose. Receptor source: an adult who received the AZD1222 COVID-19 vaccine.

CDR3 in DNA: TGTGCCAGCAGTCGAACCGGGTCTGGGGAGACCCAGTACTTC. Its protein is CASSRTGSGETQYF. The chain combines TRBV27 with TRBJ2-5; D gene uncertain. The germline CDR1 and CDR2 sequences are MNHEY and SMNVEV (reference sequence). This CDR3 region has 14 residues. Trimming shortened V by 5 bases and J by 5 bases, and 15 bases separated the two germline ends.

This chain uses TRBV5-4 with TRBJ2-3; 13 nucleotides match TRBD2. Germline lookup yields CDR1 SGHNT and CDR2 YYREEE (reference sequence). The CDR3 spans 16 residues. Trimming cost V 3 bases and J 5 bases; bases outside gene matches: 6. CDR3 DNA sequence: TGTGCCAGCAGCTCTAGGACTAGCGGGAGTAAAGATACGCAGTATTTT. It codes for CASSSRTSGSKDTQYF.

The chain has TRBV24-1 and TRBJ2-2; 9 bases map to TRBD1. Germline lookup yields CDR1 KGHDR and CDR2 SFDVKD. This CDR3 contains 18 residues. V lost 1 base to trimming and J lost 3 bases; unmatched junction nucleotides: 8. This CDR3 is CATSDFVPGTGYTGELFF. CDR3 nucleotides: TGTGCCACCAGTGATTTCGTCCCCGGGACAGGGTACACCGGGGAGCTGTTTTTT.

This clone appeared once. The rearrangement uses TRBV5-1 and TRBJ1-6; no clear D. Trimming shortened V by 3 bases and J by 5 bases, and 12 bases separated the two germline ends. CDR1 and CDR2 (germline): SGHRS, YFSETQ. This CDR3 has 15 amino acids. CDR3 sequence: CASSSDGRDNSPLHF. The DNA for the CDR3 is TGCGCCAGCAGCTCGGACGGCCGTGATAATTCACCCCTCCACTTT.

The rearrangement joins TRBV4-1 to TRBJ1-5; TRBD1 is a possible D gene (5 bases). The V end was cut by 3 bases, the J end by 7 bases, with 13 bases between. Germline values: CDR1 MGHRA, CDR2 YSYEKL. The CDR3 contains 14 residues. CDR3 residues: CASSHTGGNQPQHF. The CDR3, as DNA: TGCGCCAGCAGCCACACAGGCGGTAACCAGCCCCAGCATTTT.

The CDR3 here is CASSQVGGAGDYTF. CDR3 in DNA: TGTGCCAGCAGCCAAGTAGGAGGGGCGGGTGACTACACCTTC. This chain joins TRBV3-1 (or the pseudogene TRBV3-2) and TRBJ1-2; D perhaps matches TRBD1 (5 bases). Trimming took off 1 base at V and 10 bases at J, with 16 bases between the two ends. Germline lookup yields CDR1 LGHDT and CDR2 YNNKEL (reference sequence). CDR3 length: 14 residues.

This clone was detected a few times. CDR3: CASSQDWGGSSTGELFF. For the CDR3, the DNA is TGTGCCAGCAGCCAAGATTGGGGGGGCTCGTCCACCGGGGAGCTGTTTTTT. This sequence joins TRBV4-2 and TRBJ2-2; D possibly corresponds to TRBD2 (7 bases). The germline CDR1 and CDR2 sequences are LGHNA and YNFKEQ. V lost 0 bases and J lost 4, with 15 bases in between. The CDR3 runs 17 residues.

This chain joins TRBV15 and TRBJ2-2; D possibly uses TRBD1 or TRBD2 (5 bases each). Between the trimmed V and J ends, which lost 1 base and 6 bases, there was a span of 15 bases. CDR1 and CDR2 (germline): LNHNV, YYDKDF (reference sequence). This CDR3 has 16 amino acids. CDR3 amino acids: CATSRGLALGAGELFF. In DNA form, the CDR3 reads TGTGCCACCAGCAGAGGGTTAGCGTTGGGGGCCGGGGAGCTGTTTTTT.

The chain couples TRBV7-9 to TRBJ1-6; D uncertain. V shed 6 bases and J shed 10 bases, with 16 bases lying between them. The CDR3 totals 14 residues. Germline values: CDR1 SEHNR, CDR2 FQNEAQ (reference sequence). This CDR3 is CASRNDKVGSPLHF. The DNA of the CDR3 is TGTGCCAGCAGGAATGACAAAGTCGGCTCACCCCTCCACTTT.

Turning to this clone: Additional DNA sequences in this sample encode the identical CDR3. The chain couples TRBV24-1 to TRBJ2-7; D remains ambiguous. The germline CDR1 and CDR2 sequences are KGHDR and SFDVKD. Trimming removed 3 bases at V and 0 bases at J, with 5 bases between. The CDR3 totals 13 residues. The chain's CDR3 is CATSDPYSYEQYF. The DNA for the CDR3 is TGTGCCACCAGTGATCCCTACTCCTACGAGCAGTACTTC.

The CDR3 bases are TGTGCCAGCACCCCACTCGGCGGGGAGAGCACCGGGGAGCTGTTTTTT. Protein: CASTPLGGESTGELFF. The chain recombines TRBV6-6 with TRBJ2-2, with a possible D match to TRBD2 (6 bases). CDR1 MNHNY and CDR2 SVGAGI come from the germline V gene (reference sequence). This CDR3 has 16 residues. Trimming pared 7 bases from V and 4 bases from J, leaving 19 bases between.

V gene TRBV18 combines with J gene TRBJ2-1, with 12 bases that match TRBD2. The trim removed 3 bases at V and 0 bases at J, leaving 6 bases unmatched. The CDR3 has 18 amino acids. CDR1 and CDR2 from the germline V gene are KGHSH and LQKENI. The CDR3: CASSPKTSGGSSYNEQFF. For the CDR3, the DNA is TGTGCCAGCTCACCCAAGACTAGCGGGGGCAGCTCCTACAATGAGCAGTTCTTC.

The J gene is TRBJ1-1, the V gene TRBV20-1; no firm D call. There are 16 residues in the CDR3. Trimming removed 3 bases at V and 2 bases at J, with 19 bases between. CDR1 is DFQATT, CDR2 SNEGSKA, per germline (reference sequence). CDR3 in amino acids: CSASVGILGANTEAFF. In DNA, the CDR3 is TGCAGTGCTAGTGTTGGGATTTTGGGCGCTAACACTGAAGCTTTCTTT.

Only one count was recorded for this clone. This rearrangement joins TRBV7-2 to TRBJ1-1, with no clear D. The germline V gene has CDR1 SGHTA and CDR2 FQGNSA. There are 13 residues in the CDR3. Trimming stripped 3 bases from V and 4 bases from J, with 9 bases between. CDR3 DNA sequence: TGTGCCAGCAGCTTTAAGGGCGGCACTGAAGCTTTCTTT. Amino acids: CASSFKGGTEAFF. The whole variable domain, remainder taken from reference TRBV7-2 and TRBJ1-1, is GAGVSQSPSNKVTEKGKDVELRCDPISGHTALYWYRQSLGQGLEFLIYFQGNSAPDKSGLPSDRFSAERTGGSVSTLTIQRTQQEDSAVYLCASSFKGGTEAFFGQGTRLTVV.

The chain has TRBV7-2 and TRBJ2-3; D unresolved. The CDR3 contains 16 residues. The germline V gene encodes CDR1 SGHTA and CDR2 FQGNSA. The ends were cut back, 1 base at V and 2 bases at J, with 13 bases in the middle. CDR3: CASSLGVPRDTDTQYF. For the CDR3, the DNA is TGTGCCAGCAGCTTAGGGGTCCCCCGCGACACAGATACGCAGTATTTT.

The J gene is TRBJ2-7, the V gene TRBV6-5, with D perhaps TRBD1 (6 bases). The germline CDR1 and CDR2 sequences are MNHEY and SVGAGI. This CDR3 is 16 amino acids long. Trimming removed 8 bases at V and 3 bases at J, with 23 bases between. The CDR3 loop is CASCFKSYEGDYEQYF. DNA of the CDR3: TGTGCCAGCTGTTTTAAATCTTACGAGGGGGACTACGAGCAGTACTTC.

In its sample, this clone was seen a few times. The J gene is TRBJ1-2, the V gene TRBV2; D call uncertain. The CDR3 consists of 13 residues. Germline CDR1 and CDR2: SNHLY and FYNNEI. Trimming removed 4 bases at V and 0 bases at J, with 6 bases between. This CDR3 is CASSGPSNYGYTF. DNA for the CDR3: TGTGCCAGCAGTGGGCCATCTAACTATGGCTACACCTTC.

This clone was seen a few times. This rearrangement joins TRBV3-1 (or the pseudogene TRBV3-2) to TRBJ1-3; D is undetermined. Germline CDR1 LGHDT, CDR2 YNNKEL (reference sequence). The CDR3 is 14 amino acids. Trimming took off 11 bases at V and 1 base at J, with 15 bases between the two ends. The CDR3 protein is CAAGEGTSGNTIYF. In nucleotides, the CDR3 is TGTGCCGCTGGGGAGGGCACTTCTGGAAACACCATATATTTT.

The V and J genes are TRBV3-1 (or the pseudogene TRBV3-2) and TRBJ2-1; 8 bases agree with TRBD2. Trimming cost V 1 base and J 9 bases; bases outside gene matches: 2. CDR1 is LGHDT and CDR2 is YNNKEL in the germline V gene (reference sequence). The CDR3 consists of 13 residues. CDR3 bases: TGTGCCAGCAGCCAAGCACGGGGGGGTGAGCAGTTCTTC. Encoded protein: CASSQARGGEQFF.

The J gene is TRBJ2-6, the V gene TRBV24-1; no clear D. CDR3 length equals 13 residues. Per the germline V gene, CDR1 is KGHDR and CDR2 is SFDVKD. Trimming shortened V by 9 bases and J by 0 bases, and 5 bases separated the two germline ends. The CDR3 DNA is TGTGCCACCCAGGACTCTGGGGCCAACGTCCTGACTTTC. Translation gives CATQDSGANVLTF.

The chain carries TRBV9 and TRBJ2-2; TRBD2 is a possible D gene (6 bases). Germline CDR1 SGDLS, CDR2 YYNGEE. CDR3 length: 15 amino acids. The V and J ends lost 0 bases and 6 bases respectively, with 12 bases between them. This CDR3 is CASSVGGGGPGELFF. The CDR3 bases are TGTGCCAGCAGCGTAGGGGGAGGCGGGCCCGGGGAGCTGTTTTTT. The complete variable domain, with remaining parts taken from reference TRBV9 and TRBJ2-2, reads DSGVTQTPKHLITATGQRVTLRCSPRSGDLSVYWYQQSLDQGLQFLIQYYNGEERAKGNILERFSAQQFPDLHSELNLSSLELGDSALYFCASSVGGGGPGELFFGEGSRLTVL.